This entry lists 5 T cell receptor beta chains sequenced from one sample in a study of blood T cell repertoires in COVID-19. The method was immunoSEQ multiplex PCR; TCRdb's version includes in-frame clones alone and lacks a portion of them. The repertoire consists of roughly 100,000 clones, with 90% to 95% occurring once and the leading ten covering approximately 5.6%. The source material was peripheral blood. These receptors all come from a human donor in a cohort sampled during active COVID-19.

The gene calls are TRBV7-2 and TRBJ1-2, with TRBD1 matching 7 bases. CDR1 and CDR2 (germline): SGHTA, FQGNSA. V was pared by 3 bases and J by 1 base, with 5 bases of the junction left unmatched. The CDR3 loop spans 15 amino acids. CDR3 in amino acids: CASSFAGTDNYGYTF. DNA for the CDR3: TGTGCCAGCAGCTTCGCCGGGACAGATAACTATGGCTACACCTTC.

CDR3 DNA: TGCAGCGTTGACGGGGACAGATGGAACACTGAAGCTTTCTTT. This encodes CSVDGDRWNTEAFF. This chain uses TRBV29-1 with TRBJ1-1, with 7 positions matching TRBD1. The CDR3 has 14 residues. The V segment lost 3 bases and the J segment 1 base; nucleotides outside the gene matches: 5. CDR1 and CDR2 (germline): SQVTM, ANQGSEA.

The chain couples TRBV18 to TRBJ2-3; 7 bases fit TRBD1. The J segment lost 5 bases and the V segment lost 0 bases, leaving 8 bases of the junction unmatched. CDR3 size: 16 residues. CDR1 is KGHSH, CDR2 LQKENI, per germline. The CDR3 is CASSPPRGTEGDTQYF. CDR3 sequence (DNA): TGTGCCAGCTCACCACCCCGAGGGACAGAGGGAGATACGCAGTATTTT.

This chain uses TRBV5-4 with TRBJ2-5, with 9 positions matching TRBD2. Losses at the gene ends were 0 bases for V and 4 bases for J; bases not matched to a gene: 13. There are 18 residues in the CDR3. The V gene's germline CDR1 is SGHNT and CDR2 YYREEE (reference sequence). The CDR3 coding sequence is TGTGCCAGCAGCTTGGAGGGTAGCGGGAGTTTAGATGTAGAGACCCAGTACTTC. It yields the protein CASSLEGSGSLDVETQYF.

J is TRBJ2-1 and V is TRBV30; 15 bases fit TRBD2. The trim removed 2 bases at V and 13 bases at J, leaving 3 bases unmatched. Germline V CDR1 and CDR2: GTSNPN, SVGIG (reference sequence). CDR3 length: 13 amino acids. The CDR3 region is CAWSTGLAGGQFF. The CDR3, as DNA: TGTGCCTGGAGTACGGGACTAGCGGGGGGTCAGTTCTTC.